The source of this TCR beta chain is a study of cytomegalovirus exposure and HLA in healthy donors. Study findings and constraints: V segments that were indistinguishable, TRBV6-2 and TRBV6-3 among them, were omitted from analysis. Most TCRs appeared rarely, but some public TCRs recurred in many donors.

The sample holds a few counts of this clone. Its antigen is not known. This CDR3 comprises 12 residues. CDR1 is MDHEN and CDR2 is SYDVKM in the germline V gene. The V segment lost 8 bases and the J segment 8 bases; nucleotides outside the gene matches: 5. PCR involved 60 Vbeta and 13 Jbeta primers. Method: immunoSEQ multiplex PCR; TCRdb's copy keeps in-frame clones and lacks some. Counted here are 80,000 to 100,000 clones, around 80% occurring once; the ten biggest clones make up roughly 1.5%. The chain combines TRBV28 with TRBJ1-2; 10 positions agree with TRBD1. Sequenced input: PBMCs. The receptor was derived from a middle-aged man in good health and CMV-seronegative. CDR3 DNA sequence: TGTGCCAGCGGGACAGGGGCATTCGGCTACACCTTC. Translation gives CASGTGAFGYTF.